What follows describes a single TCR beta chain. This sample is part of a study of blood T cell repertoires in COVID-19. Only in-frame clones appear in the TCRdb table, and some are missing; sequencing was by immunoSEQ multiplex PCR. Of 200,000 to 250,000 clones detected, around 86% appear once; the ten largest clones hold around 9.6%. The clonotype was recovered from a woman aged 45-60 years with COVID-19, enrolled during active disease. The sample was peripheral blood.

CDR3 protein: CASSPLRTTADTQYF. The CDR3 nucleotides read TGTGCCAGCAGCCCCCTTAGGACTACGGCAGATACGCAGTATTTT. The J gene is TRBJ2-3, the V gene TRBV6-5, with D maybe TRBD2 (6 bases). The CDR3 has 15 residues. Germline CDR1 MNHEY, CDR2 SVGAGI. Trimming took 6 bases from V and 4 from J, leaving 17 bases between them.